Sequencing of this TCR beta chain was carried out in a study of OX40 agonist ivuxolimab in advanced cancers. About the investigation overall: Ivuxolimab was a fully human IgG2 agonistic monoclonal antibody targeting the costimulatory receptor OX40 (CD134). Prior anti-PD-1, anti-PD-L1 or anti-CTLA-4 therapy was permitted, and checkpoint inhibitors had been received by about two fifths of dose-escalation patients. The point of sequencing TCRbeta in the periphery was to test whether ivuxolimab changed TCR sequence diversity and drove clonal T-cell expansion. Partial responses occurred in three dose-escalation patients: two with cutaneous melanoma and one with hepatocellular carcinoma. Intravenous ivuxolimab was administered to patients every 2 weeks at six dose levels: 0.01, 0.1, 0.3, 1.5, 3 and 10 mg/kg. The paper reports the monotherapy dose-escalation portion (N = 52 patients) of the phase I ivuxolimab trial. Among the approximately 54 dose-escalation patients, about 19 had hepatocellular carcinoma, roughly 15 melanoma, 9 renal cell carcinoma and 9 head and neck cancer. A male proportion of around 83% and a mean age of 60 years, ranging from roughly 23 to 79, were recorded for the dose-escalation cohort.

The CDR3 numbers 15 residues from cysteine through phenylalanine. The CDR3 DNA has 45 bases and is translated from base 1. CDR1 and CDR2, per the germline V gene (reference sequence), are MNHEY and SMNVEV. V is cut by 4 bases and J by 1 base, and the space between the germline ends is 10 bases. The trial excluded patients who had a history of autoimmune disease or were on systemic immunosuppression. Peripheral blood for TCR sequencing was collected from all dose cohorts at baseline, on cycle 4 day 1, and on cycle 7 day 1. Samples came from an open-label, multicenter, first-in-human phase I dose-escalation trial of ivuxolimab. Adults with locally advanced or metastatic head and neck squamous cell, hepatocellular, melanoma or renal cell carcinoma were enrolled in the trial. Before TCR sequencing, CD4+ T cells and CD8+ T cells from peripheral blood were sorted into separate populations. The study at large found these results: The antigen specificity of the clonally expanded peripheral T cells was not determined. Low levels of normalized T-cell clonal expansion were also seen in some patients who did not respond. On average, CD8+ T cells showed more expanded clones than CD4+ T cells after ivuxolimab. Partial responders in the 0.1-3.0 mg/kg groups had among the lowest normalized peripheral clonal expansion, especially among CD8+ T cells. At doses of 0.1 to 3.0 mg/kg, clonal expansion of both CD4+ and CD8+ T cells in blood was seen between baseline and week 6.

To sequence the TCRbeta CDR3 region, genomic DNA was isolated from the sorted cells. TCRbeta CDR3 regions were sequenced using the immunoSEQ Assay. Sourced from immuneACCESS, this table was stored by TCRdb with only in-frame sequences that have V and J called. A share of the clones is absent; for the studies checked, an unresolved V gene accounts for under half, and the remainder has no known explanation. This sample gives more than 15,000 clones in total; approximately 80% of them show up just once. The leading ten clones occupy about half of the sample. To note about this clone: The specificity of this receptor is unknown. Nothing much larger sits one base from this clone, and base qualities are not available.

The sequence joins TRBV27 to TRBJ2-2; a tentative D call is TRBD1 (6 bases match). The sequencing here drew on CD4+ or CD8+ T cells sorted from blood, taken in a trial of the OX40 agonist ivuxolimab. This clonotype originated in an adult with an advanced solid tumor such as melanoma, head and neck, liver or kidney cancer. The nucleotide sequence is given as TGTGCCAGCAGTTCCTTGACAGGGAACACCGGGGAGCTGTTTTTT. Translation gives CASSSLTGNTGELFF.